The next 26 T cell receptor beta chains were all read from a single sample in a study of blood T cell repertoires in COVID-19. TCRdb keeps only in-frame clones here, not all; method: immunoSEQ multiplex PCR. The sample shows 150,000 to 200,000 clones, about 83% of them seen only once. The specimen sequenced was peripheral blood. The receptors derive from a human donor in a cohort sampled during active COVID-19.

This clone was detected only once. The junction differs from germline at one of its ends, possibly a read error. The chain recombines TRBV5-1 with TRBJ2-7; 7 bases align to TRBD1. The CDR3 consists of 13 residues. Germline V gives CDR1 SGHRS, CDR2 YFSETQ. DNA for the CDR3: TGCGCCAGCAGTTTGGAGCCGGGACAGAGTCAGTACTTC. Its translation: CASSLEPGQSQYF.

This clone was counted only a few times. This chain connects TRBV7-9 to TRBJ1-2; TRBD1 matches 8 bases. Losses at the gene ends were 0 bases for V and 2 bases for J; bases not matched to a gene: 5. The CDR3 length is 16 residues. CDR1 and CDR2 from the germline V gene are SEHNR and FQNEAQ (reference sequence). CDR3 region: CASSLAGQGANYGYTF. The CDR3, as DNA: TGTGCCAGCAGCTTAGCAGGACAGGGAGCAAACTATGGCTACACCTTC.

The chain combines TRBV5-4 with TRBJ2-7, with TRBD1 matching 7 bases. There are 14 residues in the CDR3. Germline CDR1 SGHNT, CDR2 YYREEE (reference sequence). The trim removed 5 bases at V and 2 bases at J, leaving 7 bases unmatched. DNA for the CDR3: TGTGCCAGCAGTAATCGGGACAGCCCCTACGAGCAGTACTTC. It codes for CASSNRDSPYEQYF.

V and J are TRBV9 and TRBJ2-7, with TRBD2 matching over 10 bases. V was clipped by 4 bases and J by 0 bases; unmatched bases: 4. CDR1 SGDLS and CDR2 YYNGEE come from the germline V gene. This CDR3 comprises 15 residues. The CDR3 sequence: CASSTASGGSYEQYF. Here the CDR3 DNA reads TGTGCCAGCAGCACCGCTAGCGGGGGCTCCTACGAGCAGTACTTC.

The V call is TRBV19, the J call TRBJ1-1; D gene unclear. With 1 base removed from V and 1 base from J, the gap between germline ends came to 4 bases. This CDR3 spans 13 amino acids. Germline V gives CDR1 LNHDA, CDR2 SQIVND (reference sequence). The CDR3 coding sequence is TGTGCCAGTAGTATAGTCCGGAACACTGAAGCTTTCTTT. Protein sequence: CASSIVRNTEAFF. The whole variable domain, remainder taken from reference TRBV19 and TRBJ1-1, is DGGITQSPKYLFRKEGQNVTLSCEQNLNHDAMYWYRQDPGQGLRLIYYSQIVNDFQKGDIAEGYSVSREKKESFPLTVTSAQKNPTAFYLCASSIVRNTEAFFGQGTRLTVV.

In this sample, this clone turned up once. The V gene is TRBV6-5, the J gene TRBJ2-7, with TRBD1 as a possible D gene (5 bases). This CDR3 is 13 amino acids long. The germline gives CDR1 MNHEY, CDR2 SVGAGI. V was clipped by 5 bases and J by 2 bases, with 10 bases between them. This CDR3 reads CASSPDRTYEQYF. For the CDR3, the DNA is TGTGCCAGCAGTCCAGACAGAACCTACGAGCAGTACTTC.

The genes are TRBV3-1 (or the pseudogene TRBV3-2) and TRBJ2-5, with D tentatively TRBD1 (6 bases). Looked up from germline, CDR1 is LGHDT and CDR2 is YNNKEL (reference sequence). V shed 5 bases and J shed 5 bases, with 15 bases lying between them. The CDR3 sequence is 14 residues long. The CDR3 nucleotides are TGTGCCAGCAGCTACAAAACAGGGTTCGAGACCCAGTACTTC. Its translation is CASSYKTGFETQYF.

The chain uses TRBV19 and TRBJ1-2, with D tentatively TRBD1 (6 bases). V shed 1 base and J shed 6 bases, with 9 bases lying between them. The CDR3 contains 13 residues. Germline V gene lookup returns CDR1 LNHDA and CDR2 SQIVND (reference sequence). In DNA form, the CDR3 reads TGTGCCAGTAGTATAGGGGGGGGCCATGGCTACACCTTC. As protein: CASSIGGGHGYTF.

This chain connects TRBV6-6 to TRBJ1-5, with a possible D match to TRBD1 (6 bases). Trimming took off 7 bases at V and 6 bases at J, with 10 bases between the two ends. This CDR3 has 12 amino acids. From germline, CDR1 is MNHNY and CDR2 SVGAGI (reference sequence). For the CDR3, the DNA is TGTGCCAGCAATGGGGGCAGTCAGCCCCAGCATTTT. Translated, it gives CASNGGSQPQHF.

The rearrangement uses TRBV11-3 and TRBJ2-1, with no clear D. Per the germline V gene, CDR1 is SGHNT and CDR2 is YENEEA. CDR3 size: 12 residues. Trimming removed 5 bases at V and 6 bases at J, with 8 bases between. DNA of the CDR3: TGTGCCAGCAGCACCACCGGCAATGAGCAGTTCTTC. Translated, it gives CASSTTGNEQFF.

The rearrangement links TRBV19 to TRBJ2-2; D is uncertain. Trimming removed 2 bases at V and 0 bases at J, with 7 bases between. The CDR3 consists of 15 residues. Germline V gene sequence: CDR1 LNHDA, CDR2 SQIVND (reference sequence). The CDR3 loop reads CASSILRANTGELFF. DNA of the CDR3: TGTGCCAGTAGTATACTCCGTGCGAACACCGGGGAGCTGTTTTTT.

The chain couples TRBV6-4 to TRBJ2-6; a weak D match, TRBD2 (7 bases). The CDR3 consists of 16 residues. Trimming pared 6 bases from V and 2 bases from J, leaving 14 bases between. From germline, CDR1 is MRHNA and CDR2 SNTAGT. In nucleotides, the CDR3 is TGTGCCAGCAGGAATGAGGGGGGGCCTGGGGCCAACGTCCTGACTTTC. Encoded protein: CASRNEGGPGANVLTF.

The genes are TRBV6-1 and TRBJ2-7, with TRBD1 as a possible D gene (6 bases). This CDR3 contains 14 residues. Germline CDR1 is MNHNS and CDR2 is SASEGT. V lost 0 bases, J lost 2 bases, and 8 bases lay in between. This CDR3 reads CASSEANRAYEQYF. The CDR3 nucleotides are TGTGCCAGCAGTGAAGCTAACAGGGCCTACGAGCAGTACTTC.

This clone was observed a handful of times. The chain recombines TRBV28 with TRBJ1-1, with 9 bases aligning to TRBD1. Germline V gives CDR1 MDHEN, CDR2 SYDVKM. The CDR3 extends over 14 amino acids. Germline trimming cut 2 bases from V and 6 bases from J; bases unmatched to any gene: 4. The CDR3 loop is CASSLTGGIAEAFF. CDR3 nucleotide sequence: TGTGCCAGCAGTTTAACAGGGGGCATCGCTGAAGCTTTCTTT.

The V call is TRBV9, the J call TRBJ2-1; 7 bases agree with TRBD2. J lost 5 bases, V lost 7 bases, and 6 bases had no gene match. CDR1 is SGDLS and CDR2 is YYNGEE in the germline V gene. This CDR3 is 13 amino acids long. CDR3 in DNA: TGTGCCAGCGGAGGACTAGGAGACAATGAGCAGTTCTTC. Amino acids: CASGGLGDNEQFF.

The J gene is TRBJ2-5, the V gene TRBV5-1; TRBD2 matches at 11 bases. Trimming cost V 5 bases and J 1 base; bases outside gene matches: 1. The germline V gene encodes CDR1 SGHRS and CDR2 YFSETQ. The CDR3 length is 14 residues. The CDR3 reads CASRTSGTQETQYF. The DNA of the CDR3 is TGCGCCAGCAGGACTAGCGGGACCCAAGAGACCCAGTACTTC.

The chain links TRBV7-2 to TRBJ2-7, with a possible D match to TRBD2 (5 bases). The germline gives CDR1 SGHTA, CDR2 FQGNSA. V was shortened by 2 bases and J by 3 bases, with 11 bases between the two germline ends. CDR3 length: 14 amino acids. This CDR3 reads CASSLFAGVYEQYF. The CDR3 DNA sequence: TGTGCCAGCAGCTTATTTGCCGGGGTCTACGAGCAGTACTTC.

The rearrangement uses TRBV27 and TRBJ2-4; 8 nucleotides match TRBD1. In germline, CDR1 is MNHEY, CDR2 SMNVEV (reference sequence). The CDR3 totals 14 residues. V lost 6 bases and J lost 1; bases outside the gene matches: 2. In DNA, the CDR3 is TGTGCCAGCAGGCGACAGGGGGCCAAAAACATTCAGTACTTC. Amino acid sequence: CASRRQGAKNIQYF.

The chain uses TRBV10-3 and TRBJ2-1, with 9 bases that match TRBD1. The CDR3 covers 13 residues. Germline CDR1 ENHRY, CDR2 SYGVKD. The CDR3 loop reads CATGGPLGDEQFF. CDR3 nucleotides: TGTGCGACAGGGGGTCCCTTGGGCGATGAGCAGTTCTTC.

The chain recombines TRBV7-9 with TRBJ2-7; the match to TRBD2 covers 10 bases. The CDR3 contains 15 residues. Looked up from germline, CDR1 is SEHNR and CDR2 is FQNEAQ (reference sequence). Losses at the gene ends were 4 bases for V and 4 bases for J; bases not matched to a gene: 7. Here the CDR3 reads CASSSSAGGPYEQYF. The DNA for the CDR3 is TGTGCCAGCAGCTCCTCAGCGGGAGGGCCTTACGAGCAGTACTTC.

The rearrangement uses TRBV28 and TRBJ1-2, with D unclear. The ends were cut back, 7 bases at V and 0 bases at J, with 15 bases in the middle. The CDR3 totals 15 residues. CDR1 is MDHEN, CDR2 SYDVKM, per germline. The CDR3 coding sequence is TGTGCCAGCACCCTGGGAGGACCATCTAACTATGGCTACACCTTC. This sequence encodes CASTLGGPSNYGYTF.

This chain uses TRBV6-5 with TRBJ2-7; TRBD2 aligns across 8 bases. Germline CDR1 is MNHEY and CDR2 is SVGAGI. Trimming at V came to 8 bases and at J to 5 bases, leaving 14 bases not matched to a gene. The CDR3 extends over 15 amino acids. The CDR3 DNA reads TGTGCCAGCTCCCCTAGGCCCTCGGGAGGGGACGAGCAGTACTTC. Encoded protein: CASSPRPSGGDEQYF.

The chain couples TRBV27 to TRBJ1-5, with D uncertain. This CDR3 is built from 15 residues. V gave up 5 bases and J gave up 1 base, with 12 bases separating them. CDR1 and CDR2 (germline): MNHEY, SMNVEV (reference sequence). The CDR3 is CASSLSLLSNQPQHF. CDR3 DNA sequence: TGTGCCAGCAGTCTCTCCCTATTAAGCAATCAGCCCCAGCATTTT.

In DNA, the CDR3 is TGTGCCAGCAGCCGGGGGGGCGGGACCCAAGAGACCCAGTACTTC. As protein: CASSRGGGTQETQYF. V is TRBV7-2 and J is TRBJ2-5; 8 bases align to TRBD2. The V gene's germline CDR1 is SGHTA and CDR2 FQGNSA. V lost 5 bases to trimming and J lost 1 base; unmatched junction nucleotides: 6. This CDR3 is built from 15 residues.

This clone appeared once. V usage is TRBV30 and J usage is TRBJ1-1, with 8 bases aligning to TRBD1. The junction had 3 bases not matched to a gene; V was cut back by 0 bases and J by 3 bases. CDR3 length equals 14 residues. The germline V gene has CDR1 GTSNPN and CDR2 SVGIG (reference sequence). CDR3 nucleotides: TGTGCCTGGAGTGTACTACAGGGGGACACTGAAGCTTTCTTT. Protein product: CAWSVLQGDTEAFF.

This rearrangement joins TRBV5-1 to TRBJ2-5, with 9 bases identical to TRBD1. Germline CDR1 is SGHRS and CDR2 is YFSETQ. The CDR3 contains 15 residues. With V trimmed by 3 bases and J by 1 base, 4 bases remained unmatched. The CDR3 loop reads CASSSGTGSQETQYF. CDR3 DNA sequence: TGCGCCAGCAGCTCCGGGACAGGGTCCCAAGAGACCCAGTACTTC.